The 9 T cell receptor beta chains below were found in one sample sequenced in a study of Graves' ophthalmopathy and Graves' hyperthyroidism. For repertoire sequencing, the TCR beta CDR3 regions were amplified from RNA transcripts. RT-PCR in the first round used HTBI primers; a second-round multiplex PCR followed. One entry per CDR3 protein, called by TCRdb with MiXCR from the multiplex PCR reads. The sample includes about 400,000 distinct CDR3 sequences, around 16% seen only once; the top ten take 1.5% to 2%. Sequenced: peripheral blood. The receptors originated from a woman aged 18-30 years with Graves' ophthalmopathy.

This clonotype was recorded only once. The chain joins TRBV6-2 or TRBV6-3 to TRBJ2-2, with 11 positions matching TRBD2. The CDR3 has 14 amino acids. J lost 5 bases, V lost 6 bases, and 2 bases had no gene match. Germline CDR1 and CDR2: MNHEY and SVGEGT. CDR3 sequence (DNA): TGTGCCAGCAGACCTAGCGGGAGGACCGGGGAGCTGTTTTTT. Translating it yields CASRPSGRTGELFF.

The rearrangement joins TRBV20-1 to TRBJ2-7; TRBD1 matches 9 bases. CDR3 length: 14 residues. Unmatched junction bases numbered 11, after V lost 6 bases and J lost 5 bases. Per germline, CDR1 DFQATT and CDR2 SNEGSKA (reference sequence). The CDR3 protein is CSAGGTGLKDEQYF. The CDR3 DNA reads TGCAGTGCAGGGGGGACAGGGTTGAAGGACGAGCAGTACTTC.

This clonotype has ten or more counts. The V gene is TRBV28, the J gene TRBJ1-5, with no clear D. Per germline, CDR1 MDHEN and CDR2 SYDVKM. This CDR3 comprises 16 residues. V shed 2 bases and J shed 0 bases, with 11 bases lying between them. The CDR3 nucleotides are TGTGCCAGCAGTTTACCCAGGTCCTATAGCAATCAGCCCCAGCATTTT. It specifies CASSLPRSYSNQPQHF.

There are many counts of this clonotype. The CDR3 reads CASSTSTGSNQPQHF. The CDR3, as DNA: TGTGCCAGCTCAACTTCCACAGGGTCCAATCAGCCCCAGCATTTT. The gene calls are TRBV18 and TRBJ1-5, with D possibly matching TRBD1 (6 bases). The V and J ends lost 5 bases and 3 bases respectively, with 14 bases between them. Germline values: CDR1 KGHSH, CDR2 LQKENI. The CDR3 is 15 residues long.

At least ten counts were recorded for this clonotype. The CDR3 loop reads CASSLTATGGAANYGYTF. The CDR3 DNA sequence: TGTGCCAGCAGCTTAACGGCGACAGGGGGCGCGGCGAACTATGGCTACACCTTC. The V and J genes are TRBV7-2 and TRBJ1-2; 10 bases line up with TRBD1. Germline V lookup: CDR1 SGHTA, CDR2 FQGNSA. The CDR3 sequence is 18 residues long. Trimming removed 2 bases from V and 2 bases from J; junction bases left unmatched: 11.

This clonotype has at least ten counts. This chain links TRBV12-3 or TRBV12-4 with TRBJ1-2; 7 nucleotides line up with TRBD1. This CDR3 has 13 amino acids. Trimming at V came to 4 bases and at J to 6 bases, leaving 5 bases not matched to a gene. The CDR3 region has the DNA TGTGCCAGCAGTTACAGGGGTTTGGATGGCTACACCTTC. Amino acid sequence: CASSYRGLDGYTF.

Many counts were recorded for this clonotype. The chain is built from TRBV7-8 and TRBJ1-5; D possibly corresponds to TRBD1 (5 bases). Trimming removed 8 bases at V and 6 bases at J, with 11 bases between. Germline values: CDR1 SGHVS, CDR2 FQNEAQ. CDR3 length: 12 amino acids. CDR3 region: CASGGVGQPQHF. DNA of the CDR3: TGTGCCAGCGGGGGGGTGGGTCAGCCCCAGCATTTT. Together with reference TRBV7-8 and TRBJ1-5, the CDR3 gives the full variable domain: GAGVSQSPRYKVAKRGQDVALRCDPISGHVSLFWYQQALGQGPEFLTYFQNEAQLDKSGLPSDRFFAERPEGSVSTLKIQRTQQEDSAVYLCASGGVGQPQHFGDGTRLSIL.

In this sample, this clonotype turned up a few times. V is TRBV7-2 and J is TRBJ1-2; no reliable D call. Germline V CDR1 and CDR2: SGHTA, FQGNSA. The CDR3 loop spans 14 amino acids. The V and J ends lost 3 bases and 2 bases respectively, with 10 bases between them. CDR3 nucleotides: TGTGCCAGCAGCTTGTCCAGGCTCAACTATGGCTACACCTTC. It specifies CASSLSRLNYGYTF.

This sequence joins TRBV27 and TRBJ2-2; D gene unclear. The CDR3 covers 13 residues. Germline V CDR1 and CDR2: MNHEY, SMNVEV (reference sequence). Trimming took 5 bases from V and 5 from J, leaving 9 bases between them. CDR3 residues: CASSPRPTGELFF. The CDR3 DNA is TGTGCCAGCAGTCCCCGCCCAACCGGGGAGCTGTTTTTT.